Sequencing of this TCR beta chain was carried out in a study of T cells expressing NK-cell markers. Germline V CDR1 and CDR2: KGHDR, SFDVKD. This CDR3 comprises 15 residues. Each CDR3 protein gets one entry in TCRdb, which reprocessed the 5' RACE reads and gives no DNA. Recorded for this sample: 150,000 to 160,000 distinct CDR3 sequences. The chain recombines TRBV24-1 with TRBJ1-4. This clonotype originated in a woman in her forties or fifties in good health. Specimen: blood T cells: a sorted CD56 or NKG2C T cell subset, CD4+ or CD8+ T cells, or bulk PBMC T cells (not recorded which). CDR3: CATSDLQGSEEELFF.